The present entry profiles one T cell receptor (beta chain) with its context. Its antigen remains unknown. The sample comes from a study of cytomegalovirus exposure and HLA in healthy donors. Study observations and caveats: Likely technical artifact: a cluster of highly shared sequence variants. An analysis that came later showed most CMV-associated TCR beta chains appearing HLA-restricted. A later analysis reported that several of the most significant clusters appeared to be linked to common viral pathogens, among them Epstein-Barr virus.

While unrecorded immune exposures were likely, the donors were nominally healthy when sampled. The CDR3 totals 14 residues. From germline, CDR1 is SGHAT and CDR2 FQDESV (reference sequence). J was trimmed by 1 base and V by 2 bases; bases with no gene match: 0. The PCR employed 60 Vbeta primers together with 13 Jbeta primers. The data were produced by immunoSEQ multiplex PCR, yet TCRdb's version contains in-frame clones alone and is incomplete. The sample carries under 150,000 clones, roughly 9.6% recorded once. This chain uses TRBV11-1 with TRBJ2-3, with 7 bases that match TRBD1. The TCR sequence derives from a woman aged 35 to 49 in good health and CMV-seropositive. Sequencing used PBMCs. DNA of the CDR3: TGTGCCAGCAGCTTACAGGGGGGCACAGATACGCAGTATTTT. Protein sequence: CASSLQGGTDTQYF.